The clone carrying this T cell receptor (beta chain) has a count of ten or more. TCRdb recomputed calls from the 5' RACE reads with MiXCR, one row per CDR3 protein. The sample has 25,000 to 30,000 distinct CDR3 sequences, roughly 13% seen once. These data originate in a study of spatial heterogeneity in lung cancer. Study context: Detection of beta-chain sequences consistently exceeded that of alpha-chain sequences.

The CDR3 is 14 residues long. Germline V gene lookup returns CDR1 LGHNA and CDR2 YNFKEQ. V shed 0 bases and J shed 3 bases, with 9 bases lying between them. Time point indicated: sample taken at primary tumor resection. Researchers sequenced whole RNA taken from tumor, nontumor lung or frozen PBMC without sorting. The donors were 55 to 85 patients with non-small cell lung cancer that was early-stage and untreated. The clonotype comes from a female donor with early-stage non-small cell lung cancer. Sequenced material: PBMCs, taken at surgery. The chain joins TRBV4-2 to TRBJ2-7; D gene ambiguous. DNA of the CDR3: TGTGCCAGCAGCCAAGATGTCTCAGACTACGAGCAGTACTTC. It translates to CASSQDVSDYEQYF.